The 12 T cell receptor beta chains listed next were all sequenced from one sample in a study of early T cells in non-severe SARS-CoV-2 infection. TCRdb ran MiXCR on the 5' RACE reads and lists one entry per CDR3 protein. Of tens of thousands of distinct CDR3 sequences listed, about 4.4% are singletons. Material: whole blood. The receptor source for this set is an adult who was a healthcare worker with PCR-confirmed SARS-CoV-2 infection or an uninfected control (not recorded which).

V gene TRBV4-1 combines with J gene TRBJ2-1; D is unresolved. V dropped 0 bases and J dropped 7 bases, with 4 bases sitting between them. Germline assignment: CDR1 MGHRA and CDR2 YSYEKL. This CDR3 contains 12 residues. Here the CDR3 reads CASSQDRNEQFF. The CDR3, as DNA: TGCGCCAGCAGCCAAGATAGAAATGAGCAGTTCTTC.

This clonotype appeared a few times. J is TRBJ1-2 and V is TRBV6-6, with no clear D. Germline CDR1 and CDR2: MNHNY and SVGAGI (reference sequence). The CDR3 spans 13 residues. With 4 bases removed from V and 2 bases from J, the gap between germline ends came to 8 bases. CDR3 residues: CASSFDQNYGYTF. CDR3 in DNA: TGTGCCAGCAGTTTTGACCAAAACTATGGCTACACCTTC.

This clonotype was seen repeatedly, ten times or more. V gene TRBV18 combines with J gene TRBJ2-7; D perhaps matches TRBD1 (6 bases). This CDR3 is 15 amino acids long. Trimming left V 3 bases short and J 1 base short, with 13 bases between. The V gene's germline CDR1 is KGHSH and CDR2 LQKENI. CDR3 nucleotides: TGTGCCAGCTCACCTGGGGCAGGACAGTCCTACGAGCAGTACTTC. It codes for CASSPGAGQSYEQYF.

This clonotype has only a few counts. The chain carries TRBV5-4 and TRBJ2-5, with a possible D match to TRBD2 (5 bases). This CDR3 has 15 amino acids. V was clipped by 4 bases and J by 2 bases, with 15 bases between them. The germline gives CDR1 SGHNT, CDR2 YYREEE (reference sequence). The CDR3 DNA reads as TGTGCCAGCAGCCCGCGAGGAGGCCTACAAGAGACCCAGTACTTC. As protein: CASSPRGGLQETQYF.

There are many counts of this clonotype. The chain uses TRBV3-1 and TRBJ1-5; D ambiguous. The V gene's germline CDR1 is LGHDT and CDR2 YNNKEL (reference sequence). The CDR3 runs 13 residues. V gave up 4 bases and J gave up 3 bases, with 7 bases separating them. In DNA form, the CDR3 reads TGTGCCAGCAGCCGGGGAGACAATCAGCCCCAGCATTTT. This encodes CASSRGDNQPQHF.

By proportion, this clonotype is medium-sized. This chain joins TRBV5-1 and TRBJ1-1; D not certain. CDR3 length equals 16 residues. The V end lost 0 bases, the J end lost 5 bases, and 17 bases lay between the germline ends. The germline CDR1 and CDR2 sequences are SGHRS and YFSETQ. This CDR3 is CASSLAPQRVGTEAFF. CDR3 coding DNA: TGCGCCAGCAGCTTGGCACCCCAAAGGGTAGGAACTGAAGCTTTCTTT.

This clonotype was seen a few times. J is TRBJ2-3 and V is TRBV11-1; 7 bases match TRBD1. The V gene end was trimmed by 5 bases and the J gene end by 2 bases; junction bases not matched to a gene: 7. The V gene's germline CDR1 is SGHAT and CDR2 FQDESV (reference sequence). The CDR3 sequence is 15 residues long. For the CDR3, the DNA is TGTGCCAGCAGCAAAACGGGACAGCCCACAGATACGCAGTATTTT. Residues: CASSKTGQPTDTQYF.

This clonotype was recorded at least ten times. The rearrangement links TRBV12-3 or TRBV12-4 to TRBJ1-2, with TRBD1 as a possible D gene (5 bases). V lost 3 bases and J lost 2, with 16 bases in between. The CDR3 loop spans 16 amino acids. The CDR3 reads CASSFGGEGLNYGYTF. CDR3 DNA: TGTGCCAGCAGTTTTGGGGGGGAGGGTCTGAACTATGGCTACACCTTC.

This clonotype occurred many times. The rearrangement joins TRBV12-3 or TRBV12-4 to TRBJ1-4, with D hard to call. V shed 5 bases and J shed 8 bases, with 12 bases lying between them. The CDR3 is 13 residues long. CDR3: CASSIGSREKLFF. CDR3 coding DNA: TGTGCCAGCAGTATCGGGAGCAGGGAAAAACTGTTTTTT.

This clonotype was seen many times. The V gene is TRBV11-2, the J gene TRBJ2-1; 8 bases fit TRBD2. J was trimmed by 6 bases and V by 0 bases; bases with no gene match: 4. The CDR3 extends over 15 amino acids. The germline gives CDR1 SGHAT, CDR2 FQNNGV. The CDR3 is CASSLEPGGANEQFF. The CDR3 DNA is TGTGCCAGCAGCTTAGAGCCGGGAGGGGCCAATGAGCAGTTCTTC.

The chain recombines TRBV6-6 with TRBJ2-1; TRBD2 agrees at 7 bases. Germline V lookup: CDR1 MNHNY, CDR2 SVGAGI (reference sequence). V trimming: 6 bases; J trimming: 5 bases; junction bases outside the gene matches: 10. This CDR3 has 15 amino acids. CDR3 nucleotides: TGTGCCAGCAGCCACAGGCGGGAGAAGGACAATGAGCAGTTCTTC. Translating gives CASSHRREKDNEQFF.

This chain connects TRBV24-1 to TRBJ2-2; 10 positions agree with TRBD2. With 4 bases clipped from V and 7 bases from J, the junction kept 8 bases outside the gene matches. CDR1 is KGHDR, CDR2 SFDVKD, per germline. This CDR3 has 16 residues. The CDR3 reads CATSEFSGRADGELFF. CDR3 bases: TGTGCCACCAGTGAGTTCAGCGGGAGGGCCGACGGGGAGCTGTTTTTT.